This record looks at one T cell receptor beta chain sequence and its context. Its antigen remains unidentified. No per-base quality is available; no much larger clone lies one base away. The data were obtained in a study of blood T cell repertoires in COVID-19 (dated by TCRdb to about 2020). About the investigation overall: The collaborator samples originated in the United States, Italy and Spain and spanned the acute and convalescent phases of COVID-19. The material from the prospective study consisted of cDNA or gDNA derived from T cells, B-cell-depleted T cells, or PBMCs. The dataset comprised deeply sampled blood TCRbeta repertoires from subjects exposed to, actively infected with, or recovered from COVID-19. The repertoires were released in a freely available public database meant as a resource for research on the immune response to SARS-CoV-2. Samples came from the ongoing ImmuneRACE study (first 160 participants) plus 1,254 subjects from 6 global collaborators. A de-identified subject ID, COVID-19 status, age in years and sex were almost always included in the sample metadata. Where available, HLA class I and class II types were taken from metadata supplied by the sample provider and were not determined by assay-based typing.

Reading the germline V gene (reference sequence) gives CDR1 GTSNPN and CDR2 SVGIG. The CDR3 sequence holds 18 residues, the cysteine and phenylalanine included. The kept DNA is CDR3 alone, 54 bases in frame from the first base. Deletion took 3 bases off V and 0 bases off J, with a span of 18 bases between the germline ends. General findings and caveats noted by the study authors: Clinical and demographic metadata were provided uncurated, with the amount varying by source and participant.

TCRbeta CDR3 regions were amplified from genomic DNA using the immunoSEQ Assay, a bias-controlled multiplex PCR. Per the source publication's procedure: Nucleated cell counts per sample were estimated from amplification of reference gene primers within the assay. To quantify the absolute abundance of each unique TCRbeta CDR3 rearrangement, sequence reads were collapsed and filtered. For each sample, productive Simpson clonality was calculated as the square root of Simpson's diversity index over productive rearrangements. The clones in this table, taken by TCRdb from immuneACCESS, are in-frame only. Not every clone is retained; where verified, under half of the shortfall comes from an unresolved V gene, and the cause of the rest is unknown. The V and J calls and clone size were taken over from that table, and D and trimming were inferred from the DNA. In all, the sample holds approximately 150,000 clones, and 80% of those were seen once. The ten biggest clones cover about 5% of the sample.

Each collaborating institution followed its own protocols to collect whole blood in K2EDTA tubes. For TCRbeta analysis, collaborators shipped samples in one of three forms: frozen whole blood, isolated PBMCs, or DNA extracted from either of those sample types. The sequence links TRBV30 to TRBJ1-6; the D region possibly corresponds to TRBD1 (5 bases align). This sequence originates from a woman aged 50 to 60 with acute or convalescent COVID-19. Sequenced: peripheral blood. The CDR3 region: CAWSSLKTESSYNSPLHF. The bases are TGTGCCTGGAGCTCCCTAAAGACAGAGAGCTCCTATAATTCACCCCTCCACTTT.